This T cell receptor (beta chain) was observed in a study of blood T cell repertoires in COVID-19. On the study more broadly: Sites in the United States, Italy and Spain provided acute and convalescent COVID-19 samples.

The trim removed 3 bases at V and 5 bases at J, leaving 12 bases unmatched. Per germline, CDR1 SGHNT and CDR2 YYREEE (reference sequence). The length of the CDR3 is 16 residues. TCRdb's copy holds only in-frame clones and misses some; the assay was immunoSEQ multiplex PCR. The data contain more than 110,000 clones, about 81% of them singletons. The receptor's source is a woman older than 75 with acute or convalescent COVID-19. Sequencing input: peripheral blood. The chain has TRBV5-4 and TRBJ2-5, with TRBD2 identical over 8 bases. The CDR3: CASSSLLAGGRETQYF. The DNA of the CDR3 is TGTGCCAGCAGCTCTCTTCTGGCGGGAGGACGTGAGACCCAGTACTTC.